This T cell receptor (beta chain) appears in the sequencing data of a study of T cell responses to AZD1222 COVID-19 vaccine. Turning to this clone: What it binds is unknown.

Clones were sequenced by immunoSEQ multiplex PCR, and TCRdb holds only the in-frame ones, with some missing. Of 150,000 to 250,000 clones in the sample, approximately 94% were seen once. Findings and limits, study-wide: Among vaccine-associated CD4 TCRs, coverage spanned spike, with dominance at 160-218 and 743-854.

V was shortened by 7 bases and J by 4 bases, with 16 bases between the two germline ends. Germline lookup yields CDR1 MNHEY and CDR2 SVGAGI. CDR3 size: 14 residues. The source is an adult who received the AZD1222 COVID-19 vaccine. Sample: peripheral blood, taken 28 days after the second AZD1222 dose. The rearrangement uses TRBV6-5 and TRBJ1-1, with D possibly matching TRBD1 (6 bases). CDR3 DNA: TGTGCCAGCACCCTAGGGGGGGCGATCACTGAAGCTTTCTTT. Translating it yields CASTLGGAITEAFF.